This TCR beta chain was identified during a study of persistence of HIV-infected CD4 T cells. Points on this clone: Its target is unknown.

Anti-CD3/anti-CD28 beads served as a nonspecific positive control stimulus. Sorting of responding CD4+ T cells relied on upregulated CD40 ligand together with CD69. V lost 5 bases, J lost 3 bases, and 7 bases stayed unmatched. This CDR3 is 17 amino acids long. Germline V lookup: CDR1 MNHNY, CDR2 SVGAGI (reference sequence). The immunoSEQ assay was version 4, run in survey mode. Clones were sequenced by immunoSEQ multiplex PCR, and TCRdb holds only the in-frame ones, with some missing. The sample includes tens of thousands of clones, 91% seen only once; the top ten take roughly 1.8%. The chain combines TRBV6-6 with TRBJ2-3, with TRBD2 matching over 14 bases. The specimen was CD4+ T cells sorted from PBMCs after roughly 18-hour stimulation, collected from a patient who received antiretroviral therapy. The clonotype was recovered from an adult man with HIV who was CMV-seropositive. CDR3: CASSPTSGGAATDTQYF. The CDR3, as DNA: TGTGCCAGCAGTCCGACTAGCGGGGGGGCAGCGACAGATACGCAGTATTTT.